This T cell receptor (beta chain) stems from a study of T cell responses to AZD1222 COVID-19 vaccine (dated by TCRdb to about 2021). Describing the broader study: AZD1222 recipients whose second dose came at about 4 weeks and those whose second dose came at about 12 weeks were combined into one group, since spike-specific TCR depth and breadth did not differ between the two schedules. A total of 240 or so trial participants underwent TCR sequencing, of whom about 210 had received two doses of AZD1222 and some 25 had received two doses of the MenACWY control vaccine. Trial participants were enrolled by age into subgroups of 18-55, 56-69 and 70-plus years, and 148, 28 and 57 TCR-sequenced participants, respectively, were included in these subgroups. General study outcomes and caveats: The 56-69-year group was small, and its depth increase did not reach significance, likely because of low power. Most participants were white British and females outnumbered males, and the authors suggested that clonal diversity may have been underestimated. Epitopes outside the regions mutated in the B.1.351 and B.1.1.7 variants were reportedly recognized by nearly half of the unique spike-specific TCRs. No day 14 peak-response samples were available, so repertoires were characterized only after the peak T cell response. Conclusions about previously exposed vaccinees are limited, since just five or six AZD1222 recipients were seropositive for SARS-CoV-2 at baseline. The whole spike protein was spanned by vaccine-associated CD4 TCRs, and dominant responses were seen in regions 160-218 and 743-854. After two AZD1222 doses, spike-specific TCR breadth and depth were significantly higher than at day 0 and than in MenACWY recipients.

Details on this clone: This clone's antigen is unknown. Within one base of it there is no much larger clone, and no base qualities were kept.

The CDR3 regions of human TCRbeta chains were subjected to immunosequencing. From the authors' description of their analysis: Repertoire TCRs were matched against a reference library of SARS-CoV-2-specific TCRs generated with the MIRA antigen-specificity platform. Breadth was defined as the fraction of unique TCRs that were SARS-CoV-2-associated. Depth was defined as the fraction of total T cells that were SARS-CoV-2-associated. Using the MIRA data, every spike-specific TCR was mapped to the spike region that the TCR reacted to and assigned to either a CD4 or a CD8 class. Log10-transformed breadth and depth values were compared by one-way ANOVA with Sidak's multiple comparisons tests. The immuneACCESS repertoire file appears here via TCRdb, limited to in-frame rearrangements. These files lack a portion of the clones; in checked studies, under half of the deficit traces to unresolved V genes, and the cause of the others is not known. V, J and clone size derive from that table, while D and trimming were established from the DNA sequence. This sample lists about 120,000 clones; roughly 84% were detected once. Roughly 7.4% of the sample is in the top ten clones.

The CDR3, from cysteine to phenylalanine, totals 19 residues. Solely the CDR3 DNA is kept, with 57 bases framed from the first base. Deletion took 4 bases off V and 6 bases off J, with a span of 30 bases between the germline ends. Taken from the germline V gene, the CDR1 and CDR2 loops are MGHRA and YSYEKL. The time point label of this sample denotes: baseline before first vaccination. The vaccinee samples were drawn from two UK trials, COV001 and COV002, one of which was a single-blind randomized controlled phase 2/3 trial testing AZD1222 (ChAdOx1 nCoV-19) in healthy adults. For TCRbeta chain sequencing, PBMC samples were collected from trial participants at day 0 and at day 28 after the second dose.

The chain employs TRBV4-1 and TRBJ1-1; perhaps TRBD1 is the D gene, with 6 bases matching. The sequences come from peripheral blood, collected on day 0 of AZD1222 vaccination. The TCR sequence derives from an adult in good health. Here the CDR3 is given as CASSLRQQISGQKGAEAFF. At the DNA level, the sequence is TGCGCCAGCAGCCTACGCCAACAAATTTCGGGACAAAAAGGCGCTGAAGCTTTCTTT.